This is a list of T cell receptor beta chains from one sample in a study of blood T cell repertoires in COVID-19. Assay used: immunoSEQ multiplex PCR; TCRdb lists only in-frame clones, some missing. Of hundreds of thousands of clones in the sample, 75% to 90% were seen once. The source material was peripheral blood. Receptors were obtained from a woman in her thirties or forties who had recovered from COVID-19. The CDR3 runs from the conserved cysteine through the conserved F or W. D genes are given only for firm matches. Expanded clones are given a class, and other clones once, few, many or no size at all.

.	TRBV5-4	.	TRBJ1-6	TGTGCCAGCAGCCGCTGGACAGTCGGAAATTCACCCCTCCACTTT	CASSRWTVGNSPLHF
once	TRBV19	TRBD1	TRBJ1-5	TGTGCCAGTAGTCCCGGGACAGATCTCAATCAGCCCCAGCATTTT	CASSPGTDLNQPQHF
.	TRBV5-1	TRBD1	TRBJ1-1	TGCGCCAGCAGCGAGGACAGGCCGGCTGAAGCTTTCTTT	CASSEDRPAEAFF
.	TRBV7-8	.	TRBJ2-7	TGTGCCAGCAGCTTAGCCAGGGTGATTCGCTCCTACGAGCAGTACTTC	CASSLARVIRSYEQYF
.	TRBV19	TRBD1	TRBJ2-7	TGTGCCAGTAGGGAACAGGGGGCCGACGAGCAGTACTTC	CASREQGADEQYF
.	TRBV30	.	TRBJ2-1	TGTGCCTGGAGTCGTGGGCCCCTGTCCTACAATGAGCAGTTCTTC	CAWSRGPLSYNEQFF
.	TRBV5-4	TRBD2	TRBJ2-2	TGTGCCAGCAGCTCGGGGGGTAGTAAGGACACCGGGGAGCTGTTTTTT	CASSSGGSKDTGELFF
.	TRBV2	TRBD1	TRBJ1-6	TGTGCCAGCAGTGTATACAGGGGAAAGGATAATTCACCCCTCCACTTT	CASSVYRGKDNSPLHF
once	TRBV19	.	TRBJ1-2	TGTGCCAGTAGTCTACAGAGAAACTATGGCTACACCTTC	CASSLQRNYGYTF
.	TRBV3-1/TRBV3-2	.	TRBJ2-7	TGTGCCAGCAGCCAAGACGGCGGCAGATCCTACGAGCAGTACTTC	CASSQDGGRSYEQYF
.	TRBV6-2/TRBV6-3	.	TRBJ1-1	TGTGCCAGCAGTTACCCGTTTCAGGGCGCGATGAACACTGAAGCTTTCTTT	CASSYPFQGAMNTEAFF
few	TRBV10-1	TRBD1	TRBJ1-1	TGCGCCAGCCGACAGGGGAGGGGCACTGAAGCTTTCTTT	CASRQGRGTEAFF
once	TRBV7-8	TRBD1	TRBJ2-5	TGTGCCGGAAGAAGATGGGACAGGGGGTCCCAAGAGACCCAGTACTTC	CAGRRWDRGSQETQYF
once	TRBV9	.	TRBJ2-5	TGTGCCAGCAGCCCACTGAACGGCCAAGAGACCCAGTACTTC	CASSPLNGQETQYF
.	TRBV2	.	TRBJ2-7	TGTGCCAGCAGTGGGGACAACTACGAGCAGTACTTC	CASSGDNYEQYF
.	TRBV11-3	TRBD1	TRBJ2-1	TGTGCCAGCAGCAAAAACAGGGGGCGGACCTACAATGAGCAGTTCTTC	CASSKNRGRTYNEQFF
.	TRBV6-2/TRBV6-3	TRBD2	TRBJ2-7	TGTGCCAGCAGTCGGACTAGCGGGAGCTCCTACGAGCAGTACTTC	CASSRTSGSSYEQYF
.	TRBV27	TRBD1	TRBJ1-3	TGTGCCAGCAGCCCCTCGACAGGGGAGAGGGGAAACACCATATATTTT	CASSPSTGERGNTIYF
.	TRBV11-2	TRBD2	TRBJ2-1	TGTGCCAGCAGCTTAGGAGAAGCGGGGGGGCCCTACAATGAGCAGTTCTTC	CASSLGEAGGPYNEQFF
.	TRBV4-3	TRBD2	TRBJ2-3	TGCGCCAGCAGCCAAGAGAGAGAACCGGGACTAGCGGGTCTCACAGATACGCAGTATTTT	CASSQEREPGLAGLTDTQYF
once	TRBV5-4	TRBD1	TRBJ1-3	TGTGCCAGCAGCTCCCTGGACAGGGAGTCTGGAAACACCATATATTTT	CASSSLDRESGNTIYF
.	TRBV12-3/TRBV12-4	TRBD2	TRBJ2-1	TGTGCCAGCAGGGGCGCGGGGGGGCGGCAGTTCTTC	CASRGAGGRQFF
.	TRBV3-1/TRBV3-2	.	TRBJ1-2	TGTGCCAGCAGCCAAGAACCCTACTCTGGCTACACCTTC	CASSQEPYSGYTF
.	TRBV11-2	.	TRBJ2-1	TGTGCCAGCAGCTTAGGGCGGTACAATGAGCAGTTCTTC	CASSLGRYNEQFF
.	TRBV2	.	TRBJ1-2	TGTGCCAGCACGGGCAGGGCGCTCTATGGCTACACCTTC	CASTGRALYGYTF
.	TRBV11-2	.	TRBJ1-2	TGTGCCAGCAGCTCCGCCCTCAGGAACTATGGCTACACCTTC	CASSSALRNYGYTF
.	TRBV11-2	.	TRBJ1-6	TGTGCCAGCAGCCCCGGAGAGAGGAACATTATGCTCTTCCACTTT	CASSPGERNIMLFHF
.	TRBV7-8	TRBD1	TRBJ1-1	TGTGTCTACAGGGGCGATGAAGCTTTCTTT	CVYRGDEAFF
.	TRBV9	TRBD1	TRBJ1-3	TGTGCCAGCAGCTCCACCGGGACAGATGGAAACACCATATATTTT	CASSSTGTDGNTIYF
.	TRBV7-8	.	TRBJ2-2	TGTGCCAGCAGCACTAGAGCCGGGAGCACGAACACCGGGGAGCTGTTTTTT	CASSTRAGSTNTGELFF
.	TRBV27	TRBD2	TRBJ2-3	TGTGCCAGCAGGCTAGCGGGGACTAACACAGATACGCAGTATTTT	CASRLAGTNTDTQYF
.	TRBV4-3	TRBD1	TRBJ1-2	TGCGCCAGCAGCCCCGGGGGACAGAACTATGGCTACACCTTC	CASSPGGQNYGYTF
.	TRBV7-2	TRBD1	TRBJ1-5	TGTGCCAGCAGCCCATCAACAGGGGGATACAGTCAACCCCAGCATTTT	CASSPSTGGYSQPQHF
.	TRBV7-2	.	TRBJ1-5	TGTGCCAGCAGCTCCTCCGGGCCCCCCGGAGGTCAGCCCCAGCATTTT	CASSSSGPPGGQPQHF
.	TRBV7-2	TRBD1	TRBJ2-5	TGTGCCAGCAGCTTAGTGTCGGGGGGACAGGGAACATTAACCCAGTACTTC	CASSLVSGGQGTLTQYF
.	TRBV20-1	TRBD1	TRBJ1-6	TGCAGTGCTGCCCAGGGGGGTCCCCTCCACTTT	CSAAQGGPLHF
.	TRBV25-1	TRBD1	TRBJ2-1	TGTGCCAGCAGTGAATTTCGGCAGGGGGCCTACAATGAGCAGTTCTTC	CASSEFRQGAYNEQFF
.	TRBV7-9	.	TRBJ1-4	TGTGCTGGGAGTTCATCGAGTGAAAAACTGTTTTTT	CAGSSSSEKLFF
.	TRBV30	TRBD2	TRBJ2-3	TGTGCCTGGGGAGCGGGGGGAGCAGATACGCAGTATTTT	CAWGAGGADTQYF
.	TRBV5-4	.	TRBJ2-7	TGTGCCAGCAGCTGGACAGCCGACCACGAGCAGTACTTC	CASSWTADHEQYF
.	TRBV18	.	TRBJ2-5	TGTGCCAGCTCACCCTTGTCTGTATACGGCGGGACCCAGTACTTC	CASSPLSVYGGTQYF
.	TRBV9	TRBD1	TRBJ1-3	TGTGCCAGCAGCGTAGGGGACAGTGGAAACACCATATATTTT	CASSVGDSGNTIYF